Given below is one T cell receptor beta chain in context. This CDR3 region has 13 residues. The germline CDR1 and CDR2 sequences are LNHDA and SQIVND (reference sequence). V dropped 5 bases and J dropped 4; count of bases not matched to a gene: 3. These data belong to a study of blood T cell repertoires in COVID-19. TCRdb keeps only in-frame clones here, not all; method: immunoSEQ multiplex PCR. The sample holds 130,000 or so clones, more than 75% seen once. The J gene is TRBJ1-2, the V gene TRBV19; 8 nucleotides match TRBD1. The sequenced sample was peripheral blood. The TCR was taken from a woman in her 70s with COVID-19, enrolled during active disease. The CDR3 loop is CASSAGTGYGYTF. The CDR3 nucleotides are TGTGCCAGTAGTGCCGGGACAGGCTATGGCTACACCTTC. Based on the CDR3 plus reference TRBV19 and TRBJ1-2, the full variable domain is DGGITQSPKYLFRKEGQNVTLSCEQNLNHDAMYWYRQDPGQGLRLIYYSQIVNDFQKGDIAEGYSVSREKKESFPLTVTSAQKNPTAFYLCASSAGTGYGYTFGSGTRLTVV.